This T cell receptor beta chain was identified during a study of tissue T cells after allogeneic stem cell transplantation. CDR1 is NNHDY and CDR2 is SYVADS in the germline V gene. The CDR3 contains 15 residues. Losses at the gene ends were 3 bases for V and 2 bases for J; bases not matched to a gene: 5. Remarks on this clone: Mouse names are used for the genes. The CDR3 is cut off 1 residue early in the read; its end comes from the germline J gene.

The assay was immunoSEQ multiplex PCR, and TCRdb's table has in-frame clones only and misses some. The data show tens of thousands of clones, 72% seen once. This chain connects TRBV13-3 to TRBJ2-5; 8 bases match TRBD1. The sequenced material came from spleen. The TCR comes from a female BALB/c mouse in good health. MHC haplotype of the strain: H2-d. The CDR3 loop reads CASSARTGSQDTQYF. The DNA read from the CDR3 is TGTGCCAGCAGTGCCCGGACAGGGAGCCAAGACACCCAGTAC.